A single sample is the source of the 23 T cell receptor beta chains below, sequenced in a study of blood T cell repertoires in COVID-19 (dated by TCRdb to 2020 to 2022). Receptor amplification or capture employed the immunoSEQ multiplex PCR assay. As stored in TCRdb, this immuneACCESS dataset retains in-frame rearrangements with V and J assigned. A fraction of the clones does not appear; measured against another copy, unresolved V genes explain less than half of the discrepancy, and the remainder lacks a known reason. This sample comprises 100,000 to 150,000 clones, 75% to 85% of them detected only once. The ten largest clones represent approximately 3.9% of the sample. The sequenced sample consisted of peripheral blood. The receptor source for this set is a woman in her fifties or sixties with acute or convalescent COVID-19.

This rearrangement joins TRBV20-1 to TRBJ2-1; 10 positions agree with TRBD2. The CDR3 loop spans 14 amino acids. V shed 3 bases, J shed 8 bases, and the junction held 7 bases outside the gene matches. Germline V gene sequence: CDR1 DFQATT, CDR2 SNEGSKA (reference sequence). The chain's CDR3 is CSASASGSGDEQFF. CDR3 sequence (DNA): TGCAGTGCTAGTGCTAGCGGGAGTGGGGATGAGCAGTTCTTC.

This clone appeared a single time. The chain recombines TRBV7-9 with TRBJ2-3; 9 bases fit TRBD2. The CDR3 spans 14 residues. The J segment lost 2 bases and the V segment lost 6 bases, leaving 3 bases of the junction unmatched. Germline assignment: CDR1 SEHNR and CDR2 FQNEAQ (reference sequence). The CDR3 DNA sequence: TGTGCCAGCAGGCTAGCGGGGAACACAGATACGCAGTATTTT. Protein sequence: CASRLAGNTDTQYF.

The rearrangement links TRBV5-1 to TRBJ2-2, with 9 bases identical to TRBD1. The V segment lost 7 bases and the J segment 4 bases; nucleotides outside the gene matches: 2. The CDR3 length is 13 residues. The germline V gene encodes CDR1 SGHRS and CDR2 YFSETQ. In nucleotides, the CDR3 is TGCGCCAGCGGACAGGGGAGCACCGGGGAGCTGTTTTTT. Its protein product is CASGQGSTGELFF.

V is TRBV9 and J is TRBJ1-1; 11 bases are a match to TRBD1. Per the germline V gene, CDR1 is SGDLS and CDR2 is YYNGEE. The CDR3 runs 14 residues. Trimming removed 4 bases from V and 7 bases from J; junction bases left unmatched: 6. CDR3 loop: CASSFGQGAYEAFF. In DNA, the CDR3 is TGTGCCAGCAGCTTTGGACAGGGGGCTTATGAAGCTTTCTTT.

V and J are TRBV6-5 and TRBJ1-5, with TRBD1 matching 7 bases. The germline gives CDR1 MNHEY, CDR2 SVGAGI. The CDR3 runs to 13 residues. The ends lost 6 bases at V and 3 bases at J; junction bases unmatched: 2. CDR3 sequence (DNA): TGTGCCAGCAGGGGACAGACCAATCAGCCCCAGCATTTT. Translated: CASRGQTNQPQHF.

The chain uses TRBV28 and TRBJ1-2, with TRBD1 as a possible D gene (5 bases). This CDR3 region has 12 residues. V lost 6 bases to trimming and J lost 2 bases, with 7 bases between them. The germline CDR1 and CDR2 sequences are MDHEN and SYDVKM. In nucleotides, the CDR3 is TGTGCCAGCAGGGCAGGGAACTATGGCTACACCTTC. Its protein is CASRAGNYGYTF.

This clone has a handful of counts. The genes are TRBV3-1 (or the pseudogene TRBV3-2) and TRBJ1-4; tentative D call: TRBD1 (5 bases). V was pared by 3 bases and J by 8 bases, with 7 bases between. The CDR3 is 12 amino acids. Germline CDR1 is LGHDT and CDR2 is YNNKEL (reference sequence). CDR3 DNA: TGTGCCAGCAGCCACGCAGGGGAAAAACTGTTTTTT. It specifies CASSHAGEKLFF.

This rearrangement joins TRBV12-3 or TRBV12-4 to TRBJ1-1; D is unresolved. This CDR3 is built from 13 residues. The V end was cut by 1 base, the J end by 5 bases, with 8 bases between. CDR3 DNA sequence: TGTGCCAGCAGTTTAGGCGCGGGGACTGAAGCTTTCTTT. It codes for CASSLGAGTEAFF.

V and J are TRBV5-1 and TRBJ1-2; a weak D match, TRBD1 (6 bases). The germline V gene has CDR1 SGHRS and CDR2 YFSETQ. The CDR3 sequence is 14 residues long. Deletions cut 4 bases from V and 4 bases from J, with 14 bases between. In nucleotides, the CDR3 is TGCGCCAGCAGCGCTGGACAGACCAGCTATGGCTACACCTTC. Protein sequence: CASSAGQTSYGYTF. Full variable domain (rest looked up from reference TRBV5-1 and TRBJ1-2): KAGVTQTPRYLIKTRGQQVTLSCSPISGHRSVSWYQQTPGQGLQFLFEYFSETQRNKGNFPGRFSGRQFSNSRSEMNVSTLELGDSALYLCASSAGQTSYGYTFGSGTRLTVV.

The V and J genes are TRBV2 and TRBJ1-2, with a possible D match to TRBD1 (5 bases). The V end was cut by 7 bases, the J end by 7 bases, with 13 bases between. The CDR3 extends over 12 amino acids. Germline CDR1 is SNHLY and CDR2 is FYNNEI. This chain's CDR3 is CASTHVTGGYTF. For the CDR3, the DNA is TGTGCCAGCACCCACGTCACAGGTGGCTACACCTTC. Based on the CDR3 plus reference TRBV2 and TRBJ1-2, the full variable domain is EPEVTQTPSHQVTQMGQEVILRCVPISNHLYFYWYRQILGQKVEFLVSFYNNEISEKSEIFDDQFSVERPDGSNFTLKIRSTKLEDSAMYFCASTHVTGGYTFGSGTRLTVV.

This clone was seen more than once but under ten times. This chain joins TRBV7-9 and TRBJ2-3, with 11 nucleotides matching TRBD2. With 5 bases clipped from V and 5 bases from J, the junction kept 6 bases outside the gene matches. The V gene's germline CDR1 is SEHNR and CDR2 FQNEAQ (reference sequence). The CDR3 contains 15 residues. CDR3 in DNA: TGTGCCAGCAGCGTCAGACTAGCGGGGCAAGATACGCAGTATTTT. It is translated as CASSVRLAGQDTQYF.

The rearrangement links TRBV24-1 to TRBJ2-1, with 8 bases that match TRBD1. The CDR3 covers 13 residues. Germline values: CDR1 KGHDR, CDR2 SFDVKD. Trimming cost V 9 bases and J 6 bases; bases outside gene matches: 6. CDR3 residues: CATSDRESNEQFF. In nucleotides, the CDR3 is TGTGCCACCTCGGACAGGGAAAGCAATGAGCAGTTCTTC.

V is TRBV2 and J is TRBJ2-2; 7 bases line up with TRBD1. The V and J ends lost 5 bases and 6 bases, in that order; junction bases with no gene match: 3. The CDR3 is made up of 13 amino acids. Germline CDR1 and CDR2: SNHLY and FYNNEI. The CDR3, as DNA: TGTGCCAGCAGTAGACAGGGCTCCGGGGAGCTGTTTTTT. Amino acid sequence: CASSRQGSGELFF.

The CDR3 DNA reads as TGTGCCAGCAGTCGTACGACAGGTACTGGCTACACCTTC. This gives the protein CASSRTTGTGYTF. This sequence joins TRBV6-5 and TRBJ1-2, with D possibly matching TRBD1 (6 bases). Germline lookup yields CDR1 MNHEY and CDR2 SVGAGI. V dropped 5 bases and J dropped 7 bases, with 14 bases sitting between them. CDR3 length: 13 residues.

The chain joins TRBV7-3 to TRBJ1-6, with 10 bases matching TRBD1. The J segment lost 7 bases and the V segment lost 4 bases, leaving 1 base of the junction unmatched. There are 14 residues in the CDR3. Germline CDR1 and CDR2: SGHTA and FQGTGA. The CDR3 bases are TGTGCCAGCAGCTGGACAGGGGGGAATTCACCCCTCCACTTT. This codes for CASSWTGGNSPLHF. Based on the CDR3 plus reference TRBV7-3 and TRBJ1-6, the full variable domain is GAGVSQTPSNKVTEKGKYVELRCDPISGHTALYWYRQSLGQGPEFLIYFQGTGAADDSGLPNDRFFAVRPEGSVSTLKIQRTERGDSAVYLCASSWTGGNSPLHFGNGTRLTVT.

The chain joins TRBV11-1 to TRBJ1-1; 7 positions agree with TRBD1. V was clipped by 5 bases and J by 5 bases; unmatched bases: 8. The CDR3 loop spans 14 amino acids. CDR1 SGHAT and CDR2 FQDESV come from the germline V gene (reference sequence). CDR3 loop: CASSLGRGLTEAFF. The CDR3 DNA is TGTGCCAGCAGCCTGGGAAGGGGGCTAACTGAAGCTTTCTTT. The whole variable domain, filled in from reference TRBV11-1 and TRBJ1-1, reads EAEVAQSPRYKITEKSQAVAFWCDPISGHATLYWYRQILGQGPELLVQFQDESVVDDSQLPKDRFSAERLKGVDSTLKIQPAELGDSAMYLCASSLGRGLTEAFFGQGTRLTVV.

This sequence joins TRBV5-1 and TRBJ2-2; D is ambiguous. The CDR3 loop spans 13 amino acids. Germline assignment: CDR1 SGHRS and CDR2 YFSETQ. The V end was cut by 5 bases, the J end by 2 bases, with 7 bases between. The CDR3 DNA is TGCGCCAGCAGGCAGGATAACACCGGGGAGCTGTTTTTT. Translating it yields CASRQDNTGELFF.

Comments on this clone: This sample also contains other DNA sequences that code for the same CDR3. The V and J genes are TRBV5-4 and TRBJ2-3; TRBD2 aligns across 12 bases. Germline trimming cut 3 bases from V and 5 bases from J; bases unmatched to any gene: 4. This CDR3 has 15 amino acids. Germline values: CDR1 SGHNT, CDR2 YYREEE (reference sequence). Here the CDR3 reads CASSSSGGAGDTQYF. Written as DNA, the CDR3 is TGTGCCAGCAGCTCTAGCGGGGGGGCGGGAGATACGCAGTATTTT.

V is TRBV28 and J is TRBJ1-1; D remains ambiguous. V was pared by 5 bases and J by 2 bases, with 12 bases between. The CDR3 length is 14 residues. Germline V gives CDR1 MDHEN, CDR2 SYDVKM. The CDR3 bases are TGTGCCAGCAGTCTCCTAGGCACTAACACTGAAGCTTTCTTT. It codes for CASSLLGTNTEAFF.

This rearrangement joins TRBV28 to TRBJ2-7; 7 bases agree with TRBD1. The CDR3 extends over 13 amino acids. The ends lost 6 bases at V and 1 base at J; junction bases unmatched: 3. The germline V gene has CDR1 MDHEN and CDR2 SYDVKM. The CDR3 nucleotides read TGTGCCAGCAGGCCGGGACAGTCCTACGAGCAGTACTTC. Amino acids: CASRPGQSYEQYF.

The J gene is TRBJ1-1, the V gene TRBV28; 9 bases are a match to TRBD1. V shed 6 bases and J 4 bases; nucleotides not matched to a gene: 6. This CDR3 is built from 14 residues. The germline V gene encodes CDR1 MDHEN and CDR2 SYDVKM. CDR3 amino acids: CASSPGQGSTEAFF. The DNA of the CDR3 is TGTGCCAGCAGCCCTGGACAGGGGAGCACTGAAGCTTTCTTT.

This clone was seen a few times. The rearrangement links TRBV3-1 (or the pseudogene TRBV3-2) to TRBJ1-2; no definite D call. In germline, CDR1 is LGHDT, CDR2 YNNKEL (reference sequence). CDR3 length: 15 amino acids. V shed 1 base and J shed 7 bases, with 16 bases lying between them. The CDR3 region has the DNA TGTGCCAGCAGCCAAGCAGGCGCCCAAGTTGGTGGCTACACCTTC. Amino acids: CASSQAGAQVGGYTF.

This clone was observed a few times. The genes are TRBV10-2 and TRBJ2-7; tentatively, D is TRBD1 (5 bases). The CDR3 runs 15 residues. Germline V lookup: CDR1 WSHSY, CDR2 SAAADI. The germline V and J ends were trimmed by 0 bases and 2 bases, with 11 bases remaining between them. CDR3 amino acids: CASSESRTPPYEQYF. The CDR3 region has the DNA TGCGCCAGCAGTGAGTCCCGGACACCCCCCTACGAGCAGTACTTC.